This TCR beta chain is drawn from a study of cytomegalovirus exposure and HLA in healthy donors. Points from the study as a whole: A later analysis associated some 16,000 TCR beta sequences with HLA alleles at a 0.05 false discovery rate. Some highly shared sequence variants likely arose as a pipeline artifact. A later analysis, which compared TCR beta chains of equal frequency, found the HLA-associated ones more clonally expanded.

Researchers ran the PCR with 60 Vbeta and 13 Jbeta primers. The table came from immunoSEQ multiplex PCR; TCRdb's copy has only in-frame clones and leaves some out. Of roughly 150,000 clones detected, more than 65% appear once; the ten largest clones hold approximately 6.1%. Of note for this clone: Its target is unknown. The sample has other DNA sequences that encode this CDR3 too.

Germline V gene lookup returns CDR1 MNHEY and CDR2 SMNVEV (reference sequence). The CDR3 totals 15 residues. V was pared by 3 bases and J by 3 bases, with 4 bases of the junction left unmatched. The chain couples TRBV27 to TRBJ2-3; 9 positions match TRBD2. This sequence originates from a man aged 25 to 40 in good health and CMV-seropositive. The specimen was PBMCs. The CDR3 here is CASSFSRGGTDTQYF. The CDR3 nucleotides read TGTGCCAGCAGTTTCTCGCGGGGGGGTACAGATACGCAGTATTTT.